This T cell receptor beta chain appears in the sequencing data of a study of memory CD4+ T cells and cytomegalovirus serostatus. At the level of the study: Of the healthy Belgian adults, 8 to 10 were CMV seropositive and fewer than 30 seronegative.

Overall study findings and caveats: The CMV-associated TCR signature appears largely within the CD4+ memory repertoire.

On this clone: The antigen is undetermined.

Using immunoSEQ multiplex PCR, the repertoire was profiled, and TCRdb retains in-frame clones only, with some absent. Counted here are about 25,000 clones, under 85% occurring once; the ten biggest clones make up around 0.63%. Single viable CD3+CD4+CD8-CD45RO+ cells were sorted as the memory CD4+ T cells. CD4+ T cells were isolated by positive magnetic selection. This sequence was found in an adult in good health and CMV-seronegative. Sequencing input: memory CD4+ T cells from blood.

This CDR3 reads CASRQTGAGANVLTF. In nucleotides, the CDR3 is TGTGCCAGCAGACAGACAGGGGCCGGGGCCAACGTCCTGACTTTC. The V call is TRBV28, the J call TRBJ2-6; 8 positions agree with TRBD1. The CDR3 loop spans 15 amino acids. The germline V gene encodes CDR1 MDHEN and CDR2 SYDVKM. With V trimmed by 6 bases and J by 4 bases, 5 bases remained unmatched.